The 3 T cell receptor beta chains below all came from one sample that was sequenced in a study of blood T cell repertoires in COVID-19. Sequencing used immunoSEQ multiplex PCR; TCRdb keeps in-frame clones, though not all of them. The repertoire has tens of thousands of clones, around 87% of them found once; the top ten carry under 8%. Sequenced sample: peripheral blood. These receptors were taken from a human donor with acute or convalescent COVID-19. The donor label of this sample is uncertain.

The genes are TRBV6-5 and TRBJ2-7, with D tentatively TRBD1 (6 bases). The length of the CDR3 is 15 residues. Germline V gene sequence: CDR1 MNHEY, CDR2 SVGAGI. Trimming removed 5 bases from V and 0 bases from J, with 14 bases in between. The CDR3 loop is CASSPDRESSYEQYF. The CDR3 bases are TGTGCCAGCAGTCCGGACAGAGAGAGCTCCTACGAGCAGTACTTC.

The chain joins TRBV5-1 to TRBJ2-7, with 10 bases fitting TRBD2. Per germline, CDR1 SGHRS and CDR2 YFSETQ. Trimming removed 4 bases from V and 6 bases from J; junction bases left unmatched: 10. This CDR3 contains 15 residues. The CDR3 sequence is CASSEGLAPGIEQYF. The CDR3 bases are TGCGCCAGCAGCGAGGGACTAGCGCCGGGTATCGAGCAGTACTTC.

The genes are TRBV5-4 and TRBJ2-6, with 10 bases identical to TRBD1. This CDR3 is built from 18 residues. The J segment lost 2 bases and the V segment lost 4 bases, leaving 9 bases of the junction unmatched. Germline V CDR1 and CDR2: SGHNT, YYREEE (reference sequence). CDR3 sequence: CASSLPTGGSAGANVLTF. The CDR3 DNA sequence: TGTGCCAGCAGCCTCCCGACAGGGGGCAGTGCTGGGGCCAACGTCCTGACTTTC.